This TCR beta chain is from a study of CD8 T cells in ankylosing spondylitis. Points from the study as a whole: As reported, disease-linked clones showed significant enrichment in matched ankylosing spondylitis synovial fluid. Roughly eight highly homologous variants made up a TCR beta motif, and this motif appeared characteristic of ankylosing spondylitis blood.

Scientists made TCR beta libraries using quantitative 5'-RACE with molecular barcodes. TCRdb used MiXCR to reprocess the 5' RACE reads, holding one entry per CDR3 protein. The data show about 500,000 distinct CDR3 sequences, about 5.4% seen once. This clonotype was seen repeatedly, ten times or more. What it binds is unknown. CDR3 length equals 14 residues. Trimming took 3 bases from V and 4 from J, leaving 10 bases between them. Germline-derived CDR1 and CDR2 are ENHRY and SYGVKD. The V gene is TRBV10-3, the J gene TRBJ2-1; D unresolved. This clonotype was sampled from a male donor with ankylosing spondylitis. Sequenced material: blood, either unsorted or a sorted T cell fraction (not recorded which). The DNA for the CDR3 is TGTGCCATCAGTGAAGCTCCGGCGTACAATGAGCAGTTCTTC. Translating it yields CAISEAPAYNEQFF.